The 2 T cell receptor beta chains in this list originate from one sample, sequenced in a study of early T cells in non-severe SARS-CoV-2 infection. TCRdb re-called the 5' RACE reads with MiXCR, one entry per CDR3 protein. The profile shows about 98,000 distinct CDR3 sequences, around an eighth of them singletons. The source material was whole blood. These receptors originate from an adult who was a healthcare worker with PCR-confirmed SARS-CoV-2 infection or an uninfected control (not recorded which).

This clonotype was counted only a few times. The junction and the germline gene differ at one end; a read error may be behind it. The chain is built from TRBV5-1 and TRBJ2-1, with 11 bases identical to TRBD2. The CDR3 has 15 amino acids. Germline CDR1 is SGHRS and CDR2 is YFSETQ. CDR3: CASRLGTSGNNEQFF. The CDR3 region has the DNA TGCGCCAGCAGATTGGGGACTAGCGGTAACAATGAGCAGTTCTTC.

This clonotype has only a few counts. V usage is TRBV15 and J usage is TRBJ2-7; D possibly corresponds to TRBD2 (6 bases). The CDR3 covers 16 residues. Per the germline V gene, CDR1 is LNHNV and CDR2 is YYDKDF (reference sequence). V was cut by 6 bases and J by 2 bases, with 20 bases left in between. The DNA for the CDR3 is TGTGCCACCAGTAGGGATCCGCGGGGTGCCCCCTACGAGCAGTACTTC. Translating gives CATSRDPRGAPYEQYF.